This T cell receptor (beta chain) was recovered during a study of T cells in Graves' hyperthyroidism and ophthalmopathy (dated by TCRdb to about 2019). Concerning the study at large: Peripheral blood samples were taken at initial diagnosis, before any treatment was given. To identify TCR V-J signatures that set the groups apart, the researchers used a discovery cohort of about a hundred patients, made up of under 45 with Graves' ophthalmopathy and about 60 with stable Graves' hyperthyroidism. Whether ophthalmopathy could be predicted prospectively was tested in an independent validation cohort made up of some 20 hyperthyroidism patients plus 17 patients who later progressed to ophthalmopathy. The 100 or so discovery patients were randomly split 7:3 into training and test sets. The study also compared thyroid tissue and blood T-cell repertoires from 5 to 7 Graves' hyperthyroidism patients. Once sampling was done, hyperthyroidism patients were given methimazole at a starting dose of 30 mg daily, whereas ophthalmopathy patients were given high-dose intravenous methylprednisolone. The paper reports TCR Vbeta CDR3 sequencing of about 140 peripheral blood samples: some 44 ophthalmopathy, roughly 80 hyperthyroidism and approximately 17 progressor patients.

General study outcomes and caveats: In validation, the model predicted progression to ophthalmopathy a median of about 6.5 months before onset, with roughly 70% sensitivity and nearly 75% specificity. A model built on a 13 V-J signature distinguished ophthalmopathy from stable hyperthyroidism, reaching 85% to 90% sensitivity and about 81% specificity in cross-validation and 80%/75% in testing. Sample size was not statistically predetermined, and investigators were not blinded to group allocation. Most expanded thyroid clonotypes (frequency above 0.001) were also detected in blood, a finding suggesting that blood repertoires may reflect thyroid immune responses.

The TCR beta CDR3 regions were amplified from RNA transcripts. For the first round of RT-PCR on the TCR CDR3, the HTBI primer set was used together with the Qiagen OneStep RT-PCR kit. The libraries were constructed in a second round of multiplex PCR and then size-selected and purified. The libraries were sequenced on an Illumina HiSeq2000 using paired-end 100 bp reads. From the authors' description of their analysis: SOAPnuke was used to process the raw data, throwing out any read that contained adapters or uncalled bases, had a mean Phred below 15, or lacked an exact constant-primer or identifier match. High-quality paired reads were merged with COPE v1.2.5, and unique nucleotide sequences were defined as clonotypes. MiTCR v1.1 was used to align the clonotypes against IMGT TRBV, TRBD and TRBJ reference segments. Analysis was restricted to V-J combinations with a frequency above 0.0001, which covered 99% to 99.2% of repertoires. The TCS score was defined as F50 (clonal expansion) divided by E x V (chaos), with BLOSUM62-based TCRdist calculated between CDR3 peptides within each V-J. Welch's t-statistics and random forest reduced 500 to 550 V-J features to 13, which were used in a naive Bayes classifier (R e1071). The Morisita-Horn index was used to measure how similar the thyroid and blood repertoires were. The public sequencing data were trimmed at Q25 with fastp and processed into clonotypes with MiXCR by TCRdb, which kept only in-frame beta chains. Each entry is one CDR3 protein sequence, shown with its most common DNA and genes. The V and J calls were determined by TCRdb, not by the authors. The sample profile shows about 610,000 distinct CDR3 sequences; under 15% of them were found once. The ten largest clones capture 3.5% to 4.5% of the sample.

Moderately to severely active disease, a Clinical Activity Score of at least 3, a NOSPECS grade of at least 4, and a duration under 3 months were present in ophthalmopathy patients. Exclusion was applied to patients with uncontrolled infections, other autoimmune diseases, pregnancy or lactation. Diagnoses relied on clinical symptoms, serum thyroxine and TRAb, thyroid ultrasound and orbital computed tomography. Ficoll-Paque density gradient centrifugation was used to isolate PBMCs from around 10 ml of fresh peripheral blood. Total RNA was extracted using Trizol reagent, and RNA quality was assessed on an Agilent 2100 Bioanalyzer. The germline V gene yields MNHNS for CDR1 and SASEGT for CDR2. Taken from cysteine to phenylalanine, the CDR3 has 13 residues. The retained sequence is limited to the CDR3, 39 bases, with the frame set at the first base. The junction shows trimming of 1 base on V and 4 bases on J, plus 7 bases between the germline ends.

This clonotype was observed many times. Its antigen target is currently unknown. Base qualities are not recorded, but no much larger clone differs from it by a single base. This clonotype originated in a woman aged 40 to 50 with Graves' ophthalmopathy. Input material: blood. The chain joins TRBV6-1 to TRBJ1-2, with an unclear D gene assignment. The DNA is as follows: TGTGCCAGCAGTGAAGGGGCGGGCTATGGCTACACCTTC. Protein translation: CASSEGAGYGYTF.